What follows describes a single TCR beta chain. V lost 8 bases to trimming and J lost 3 bases, with 5 bases between them. The CDR3 covers 10 residues. Germline-derived CDR1 and CDR2 are MNHNY and SVGAGI (reference sequence). The data were produced by immunoSEQ multiplex PCR, yet TCRdb's version contains in-frame clones alone and is incomplete. The repertoire includes 250,000 or so clones, about 89% of them detected once, and approximately 1.5% sits in the top ten. The entry originates in a study of blood T cell repertoires in COVID-19. This receptor was obtained from a woman in her thirties or forties who had recovered from COVID-19. Sequencing was performed on peripheral blood. J is TRBJ2-7 and V is TRBV6-6; D ambiguous. CDR3 coding DNA: TGTGCCAGCGGCAGCTACGAGCAGTACTTC. Protein sequence: CASGSYEQYF.